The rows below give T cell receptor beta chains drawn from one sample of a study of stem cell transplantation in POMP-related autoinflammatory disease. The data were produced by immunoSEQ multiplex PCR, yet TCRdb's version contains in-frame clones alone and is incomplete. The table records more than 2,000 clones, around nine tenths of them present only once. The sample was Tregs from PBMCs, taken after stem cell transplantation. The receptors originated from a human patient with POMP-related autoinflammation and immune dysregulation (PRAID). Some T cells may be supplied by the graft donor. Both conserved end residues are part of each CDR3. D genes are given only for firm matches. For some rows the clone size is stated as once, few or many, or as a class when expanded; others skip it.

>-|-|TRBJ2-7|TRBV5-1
CASSPLGSSYEQYF
TGCGCCAGCAGCCCCCTGGGAAGCTCCTACGAGCAGTACTTC
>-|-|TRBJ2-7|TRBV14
CASSQAPGTRPYEQYF
TGTGCCAGCAGCCAAGCCCCCGGGACAAGGCCCTACGAGCAGTACTTC
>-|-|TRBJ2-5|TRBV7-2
CASSRRAGLETQYF
TGTGCCAGCAGCAGGCGGGCCGGGTTGGAGACCCAGTACTTC
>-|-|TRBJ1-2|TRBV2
CASRTYGGRIGYTF
TGTGCCAGCAGAACGTACGGGGGGAGAATAGGCTACACCTTC
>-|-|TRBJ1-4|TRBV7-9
CASSPPHRAPNEKLFF
TGTGCCAGCAGCCCCCCCCACAGGGCTCCTAATGAAAAACTGTTTTTT
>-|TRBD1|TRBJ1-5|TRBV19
CASIRGQGDQPQHF
TGTGCCAGTATCAGGGGGCAGGGAGATCAGCCCCAGCATTTT
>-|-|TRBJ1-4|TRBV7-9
CASSLNLQLNEKLFF
TGTGCCAGCAGCTTAAATTTACAGCTTAATGAAAAACTGTTTTTT
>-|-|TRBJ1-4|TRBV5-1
CASSFETVRGEKLFF
TGCGCCAGCAGCTTTGAAACAGTGAGAGGTGAAAAACTGTTTTTT
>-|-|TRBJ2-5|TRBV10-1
CASSVDFREETQYF
TGCGCCAGCAGTGTCGACTTTAGGGAAGAGACCCAGTACTTC
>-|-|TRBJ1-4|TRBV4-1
CASSQDWVREKLFF
TGCGCCAGCAGCCAAGACTGGGTCCGTGAAAAACTGTTTTTT
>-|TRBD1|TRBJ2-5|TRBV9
CASSTRTGETQYF
TGTGCCAGCAGCACCCGGACAGGGGAGACCCAGTACTTC
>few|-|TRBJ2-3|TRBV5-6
CASSFTSRSTDTQYF
TGTGCCAGCAGCTTTACTAGCCGTAGCACAGATACGCAGTATTTT
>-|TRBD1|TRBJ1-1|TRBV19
CASSIWTRGARTEAFF
TGTGCCAGTAGTATATGGACCAGGGGGGCTCGCACTGAAGCTTTCTTT
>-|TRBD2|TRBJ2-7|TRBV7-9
CASSFPGTSGSNEQYF
TGTGCCAGCAGCTTCCCTGGGACTAGCGGGAGTAACGAGCAGTACTTC
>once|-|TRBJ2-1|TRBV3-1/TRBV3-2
CASSESIPFHSDNEQFF
TGTGCCAGCAGCGAATCAATTCCCTTCCATTCCGACAATGAGCAGTTCTTC
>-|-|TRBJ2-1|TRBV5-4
CASSQRPGWGGDEQFF
TGTGCCAGCAGCCAACGTCCGGGTTGGGGTGGGGATGAGCAGTTCTTC
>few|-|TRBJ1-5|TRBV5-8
CASSFLTGVGNQPQHF
TGTGCCAGCAGCTTTCTCACTGGGGTGGGCAATCAGCCCCAGCATTTT
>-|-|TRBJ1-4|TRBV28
CASSPQSTNEKLFF
TGTGCCAGCAGTCCTCAATCAACTAATGAAAAACTGTTTTTT
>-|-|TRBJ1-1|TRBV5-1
CASSFRPMGDNTEAFF
TGCGCCAGCAGCTTCCGCCCTATGGGGGACAACACTGAAGCTTTCTTT
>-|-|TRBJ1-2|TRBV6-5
CASKKTGAYGYTF
TGTGCCAGCAAAAAGACAGGCGCCTATGGCTACACCTTC
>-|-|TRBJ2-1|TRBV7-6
CASSSYRVGYNEQFF
TGTGCCAGCAGCTCATACCGAGTTGGTTACAATGAGCAGTTCTTC
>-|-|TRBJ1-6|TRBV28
CASRLQVKRSPLHF
TGTGCCAGCAGATTACAGGTGAAACGGTCACCCCTCCACTTT
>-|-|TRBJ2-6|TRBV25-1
CASSESGDPGANVLTF
TGTGCCAGCAGTGAATCCGGGGACCCTGGGGCCAACGTCCTGACTTTC
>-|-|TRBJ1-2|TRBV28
CATRGQQAYTF
TGTGCCACCCGGGGGCAGCAGGCCTACACCTTC
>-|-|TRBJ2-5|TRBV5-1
CASSLWETQYF
TGCGCCAGCAGCTTATGGGAGACCCAGTACTTC
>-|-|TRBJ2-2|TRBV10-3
CATKVRQGNTGELFF
TGTGCCACGAAGGTGCGTCAGGGGAACACCGGGGAGCTGTTTTTT
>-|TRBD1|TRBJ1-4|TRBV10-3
CAIRDRRGEKLFF
TGTGCCATACGGGACAGGCGTGGTGAAAAACTGTTTTTT
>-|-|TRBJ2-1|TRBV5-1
CASSSNFNEQFF
TGCGCCAGCAGCTCTAATTTCAATGAGCAGTTCTTC
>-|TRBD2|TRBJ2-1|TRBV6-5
CASSYGGVSYNEQFF
TGTGCCAGCAGTTATGGGGGGGTCTCCTACAATGAGCAGTTCTTC
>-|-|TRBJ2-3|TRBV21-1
CASSVRATDTQYF
TGTGCCAGCAGCGTTAGGGCCACAGATACGCAGTATTTT
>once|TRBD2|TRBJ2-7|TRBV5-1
CASSLAGLAKEQYF
TGCGCCAGCAGCTTGGCCGGACTAGCCAAAGAGCAGTACTTC
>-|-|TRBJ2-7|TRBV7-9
CASSQAGYEQYF
TGTGCCAGCAGCCAGGCAGGGTACGAGCAGTACTTC
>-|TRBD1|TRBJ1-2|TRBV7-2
CASSHRRGFGYTF
TGCGCCAGCAGCCACCGCAGGGGGTTTGGCTACACCTTC
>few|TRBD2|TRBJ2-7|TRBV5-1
CASSTLGTTLYEQYF
TGCGCCAGCAGCACCCTCGGGACTACTCTCTACGAGCAGTACTTC
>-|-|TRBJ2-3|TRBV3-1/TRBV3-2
CASSANIPIFMQDTQYF
TGTGCCAGCAGCGCTAATATTCCCATTTTCATGCAAGATACGCAGTATTTT
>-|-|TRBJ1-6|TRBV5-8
CASSFVFASPLHF
TGTGCCAGCAGCTTCGTTTTTGCCTCACCCCTCCACTTT
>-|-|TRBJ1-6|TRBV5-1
CASSLVADSPLHF
TGCGCCAGCAGCTTGGTGGCAGATTCACCCCTCCACTTT
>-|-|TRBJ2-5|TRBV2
CASSDITQYF
TGTGCCAGCAGTGACATAACCCAGTACTTC
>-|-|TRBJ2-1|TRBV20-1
CSASAGHNEQFF
TGCAGTGCTAGTGCCGGGCACAATGAGCAGTTCTTC
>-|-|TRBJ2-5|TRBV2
CASRPRDRETQYF
TGTGCCAGCAGACCCAGGGATCGGGAGACCCAGTACTTC
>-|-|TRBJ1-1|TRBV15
CATSRTSGSTEAFF
TGTGCCACCAGCAGGACCTCAGGGAGCACTGAAGCTTTCTTT
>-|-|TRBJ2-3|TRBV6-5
CASRSTGTDTQYF
TGTGCCAGCAGGTCGACAGGCACAGATACGCAGTATTTT
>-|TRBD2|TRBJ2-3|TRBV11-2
CASSLGRGGLRDTQYF
TGTGCCAGCAGCTTAGGTCGCGGGGGACTTAGGGATACGCAGTATTTT
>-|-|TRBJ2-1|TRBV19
CASSIMTGLSSYNEQFF
TGTGCCAGTAGTATAATGACTGGATTAAGCTCCTACAATGAGCAGTTCTTC
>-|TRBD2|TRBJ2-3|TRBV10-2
CASQTPTSGRATSTDTQYF
TGCGCCAGCCAGACCCCTACTAGCGGGAGGGCCACATCGACAGATACGCAGTATTTT
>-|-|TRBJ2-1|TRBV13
CASSPHRLAHEQFF
TGTGCCAGCAGCCCCCACAGGCTCGCACATGAGCAGTTCTTC
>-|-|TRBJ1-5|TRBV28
CASSFGGRGINQPQHF
TGTGCCAGCAGTTTCGGGGGGCGAGGCATCAATCAGCCCCAGCATTTT
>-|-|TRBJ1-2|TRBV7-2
CASSSGPAFGNYGYTF
TGTGCCAGCAGCTCCGGACCGGCGTTTGGAAACTATGGCTACACCTTC
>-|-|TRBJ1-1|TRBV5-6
CASSREGRQAFF
TGTGCCAGCAGCAGGGAGGGACGTCAAGCTTTCTTT
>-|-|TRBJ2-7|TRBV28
CASSLPVVHEQYF
TGTGCCAGCAGTTTACCAGTAGTCCACGAGCAGTACTTC
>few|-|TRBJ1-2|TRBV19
CASSSTGANYGYTF
TGTGCCAGTAGTTCTACAGGTGCTAACTATGGCTACACCTTC
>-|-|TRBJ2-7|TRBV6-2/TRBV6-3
CASSYGYSLVGEQYF
TGTGCCAGCAGTTACGGTTACTCTTTAGTGGGCGAGCAGTACTTC
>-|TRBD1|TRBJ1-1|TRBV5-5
CASSTDRDTEAFF
TGTGCCAGCAGCACAGACAGGGACACTGAAGCTTTCTTT
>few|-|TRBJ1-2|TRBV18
CASSPRNTIDYGYTF
TGTGCCAGCTCACCACGGAACACAATAGACTATGGCTACACCTTC
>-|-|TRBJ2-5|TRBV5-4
CASSLALGLRETQYF
TGTGCCAGCAGCTTGGCACTAGGTTTGAGGGAGACCCAGTACTTC
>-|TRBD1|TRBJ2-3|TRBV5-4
CASSLTGAGTDTQYF
TGTGCCAGCAGCTTAACAGGGGCGGGCACAGATACGCAGTATTTT
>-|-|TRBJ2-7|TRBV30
CACCGVAYEQYF
TGTGCCTGTTGTGGGGTTGCATACGAGCAGTACTTC